These 11 T cell receptor beta chains came from one sample sequenced in a study of tumor and adjacent non-tumor tissue in lung cancer. The library came from three nested PCR rounds adapted from ARM-PCR protocols. From the multiplex PCR reads, TCRdb called clonotypes with MiXCR, one entry per CDR3 protein. The sample lists just over 200,000 distinct CDR3 sequences; 60% to 85% were seen once. This sample's RNA came from whole unsorted tissue. Sequenced sample: lung tumor tissue. Source of these receptors: a man in his sixties with non-small cell lung cancer.

A note on this clonotype: An end of the junction differs from the germline gene, which may be a read error. The rearrangement uses TRBV29-1 and TRBJ2-5, with D maybe TRBD2 (7 bases). Germline V gene data show CDR1 as SQVTM and CDR2 as ANQGSEA. CDR3 length equals 15 residues. The CDR3 reads CSVRLLVGGPKTQYF. CDR3 in DNA: TGCAGCGTTAGACTCCTGGTGGGGGGGCCTAAGACCCAATACTTC. The whole variable domain, remainder taken from reference TRBV29-1 and TRBJ2-5, is SAVISQKPSRDICQRGTSLTIQCQVDSQVTMMFWYRQQPGQSLTLIATANQGSEATYESGFVIDKFPISRPNLTFSTLTVSNMSPEDSSIYLCSVRLLVGGPKTQYFGPGTRLLVL.

V usage is TRBV5-1 and J usage is TRBJ1-6; D is perhaps TRBD1 (6 bases). CDR3 length equals 17 residues. The V gene's germline CDR1 is SGHRS and CDR2 YFSETQ. V was clipped by 0 bases and J by 10 bases, with 20 bases between them. The CDR3 sequence is CASSLEGRGGNDSPLHF. CDR3 nucleotides: TGCGCCAGCAGCTTGGAGGGCAGGGGAGGAAATGACTCACCCCTCCACTTT.

The chain couples TRBV20-1 to TRBJ2-1; possibly TRBD1 for D (5 bases). V lost 6 bases to trimming and J lost 8 bases, with 20 bases between them. CDR1 is DFQATT, CDR2 SNEGSKA, per germline (reference sequence). The CDR3 length is 14 residues. CDR3 residues: CSARRQWARDEQFF. The CDR3 DNA follows: TGCAGTGCCCGCCGACAGTGGGCTCGCGATGAGCAGTTCTTC.

Concerning this clonotype: This CDR3 is missing its conserved last phenylalanine or tryptophan, likely due to a read error. CDR3 coding DNA: TGCAGTGCTACCGGGGACATCAACTATGGCTACACCTAC. Its translation: CSATGDINYGYTY. The chain employs TRBV20-1 and TRBJ1-2; the D gene is possibly TRBD1 (6 bases). Trimming stripped 4 bases from V and 2 bases from J, with 11 bases between. Germline loops: CDR1 DFQATT, CDR2 SNEGSKA (reference sequence). There are 13 residues in the CDR3.

This clonotype was detected once. The rearrangement links TRBV6-5 to TRBJ2-1; D gene uncertain. The germline V and J ends were trimmed by 0 bases and 4 bases, with 13 bases remaining between them. This CDR3 comprises 16 residues. In germline, CDR1 is MNHEY, CDR2 SVGAGI. The CDR3 nucleotides read TGTGCCAGCAGTTACTCACCAGTAGGCGTTTACAATGAGCAGTTCTTC. Its protein is CASSYSPVGVYNEQFF.

The V gene is TRBV20-1, the J gene TRBJ1-5; D not certain. Trimming shortened V by 1 base and J by 0 bases, and 7 bases separated the two germline ends. The CDR3 totals 14 residues. The V gene's germline CDR1 is DFQATT and CDR2 SNEGSKA (reference sequence). In DNA, the CDR3 is TGCAGTGCTAGAGGACATGCTAGCAATCAGCCCCAGCATTTT. It codes for CSARGHASNQPQHF.

A word on this clonotype: At one end, the junction sequence differs from germline, possibly due to a read error. The chain recombines TRBV13 with TRBJ2-1; D not resolved. The CDR3 sequence is 12 residues long. Germline V gene sequence: CDR1 PRHDT, CDR2 FYEKMQ (reference sequence). CDR3 nucleotide sequence: TGTGCCAGCAGCTCCTACATGAATGAGCAGCTCTTC. It encodes CASSSYMNEQLF.

In the case of this clonotype: A read error may be the cause here, since a much bigger clone is one base away. V is TRBV20-1 and J is TRBJ2-1; D might be TRBD1 (5 bases). The V end was cut by 3 bases, the J end by 11 bases, with 26 bases between. Germline V gene sequence: CDR1 DFQATT, CDR2 SNEGSKA (reference sequence). The CDR3 has 16 amino acids. CDR3 DNA sequence: TGCAGTGCTAGTGATAGGCTCTCCCTACACAGGACGAAGCAGTTCTTC. Translation: CSASDRLSLHRTKQFF.

Of note for this clonotype: No conserved phenylalanine or tryptophan ends this CDR3, so it is likely a read error. It is unclear where the CDR3 begins or ends on the DNA, so no DNA is shown, and the CDR3 is as TCRdb lists it. This chain joins TRBV12-3 or TRBV12-4 and TRBJ2-2; TRBD1, the table's D call, lacks a check against the DNA. The CDR3 comprises 19 residues, both ends counted. CDR3 residues: CASSLSSLGQGTNTGELFL.

Remarks on this clonotype: A read error may produce the germline difference seen at one junction end. This chain connects TRBV6-1 to TRBJ2-1; D not resolved. Per germline, CDR1 MNHNS and CDR2 SASEGT. This CDR3 has 12 amino acids. In DNA form, the CDR3 reads TGTGTCAGCAGCGAGGTAAACCCTGAGCAGTTCTTC. The encoded protein is CVSSEVNPEQFF.

As regards this clonotype: The conserved closing phenylalanine or tryptophan is absent in this CDR3, likely reflecting a read error. The chain couples TRBV11-2 to TRBJ2-2; no clear D. This CDR3 is built from 15 residues. Germline V gene sequence: CDR1 SGHAT, CDR2 FQNNGV. The CDR3 DNA reads TGTGCCAGCAGTTTAGGATGGCCGAACACCGGGGAGCTGTTTCTT. Amino acids: CASSLGWPNTGELFL.